The T cell receptor (beta chain) under discussion was sequenced for a study of PD-L1 blockade in urothelial cancer. In the study overall: About 85% of the 29 patients were males with bladder-origin urothelial cancer. Analyses used blood from 3 weeks (second dose) and 6 weeks after treatment start.

Clones were sequenced by immunoSEQ multiplex PCR, and TCRdb holds only the in-frame ones, with some missing. The table includes 100,000 to 150,000 clones, roughly 83% detected once. Time point reported: peripheral blood 6 weeks after treatment start. This material consisted of PBMCs, taken around atezolizumab (anti-PD-L1) treatment. This sequence was found in a man aged 45-60 years with urothelial cancer.

CDR3 residues: CAWSGQGAQPQHF. The CDR3 nucleotides are TGTGCCTGGAGCGGACAGGGGGCTCAGCCCCAGCATTTT. The V gene is TRBV30, the J gene TRBJ1-5, with 11 bases lining up with TRBD1. The V gene's germline CDR1 is GTSNPN and CDR2 SVGIG (reference sequence). The CDR3 spans 13 residues. V was pared by 3 bases and J by 6 bases, with 1 base of the junction left unmatched.